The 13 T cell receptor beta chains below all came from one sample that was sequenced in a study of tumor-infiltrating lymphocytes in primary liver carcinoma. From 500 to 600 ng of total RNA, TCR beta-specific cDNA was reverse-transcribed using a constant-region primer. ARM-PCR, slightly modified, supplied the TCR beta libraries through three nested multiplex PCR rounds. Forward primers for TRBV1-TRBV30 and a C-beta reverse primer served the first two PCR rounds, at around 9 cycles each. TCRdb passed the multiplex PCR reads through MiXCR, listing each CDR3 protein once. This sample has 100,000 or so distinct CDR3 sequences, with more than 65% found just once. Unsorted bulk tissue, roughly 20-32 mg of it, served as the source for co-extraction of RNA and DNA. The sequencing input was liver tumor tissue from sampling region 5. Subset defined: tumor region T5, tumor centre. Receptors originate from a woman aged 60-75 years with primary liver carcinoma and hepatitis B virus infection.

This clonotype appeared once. CDR3 nucleotide sequence: TGTGCCAGCAATTTGGCCGGCTTTAACTATGGCTACACCTTC. Amino acids: CASNLAGFNYGYTF. The chain couples TRBV5-6 to TRBJ1-2; D is ambiguous. CDR1 and CDR2 from the germline V gene are SGHDT and YYEEEE. This CDR3 is built from 14 residues. The ends were cut back, 6 bases at V and 1 base at J, with 13 bases in the middle. The complete variable domain, with remaining parts taken from reference TRBV5-6 and TRBJ1-2, reads DAGVTQSPTHLIKTRGQQVTLRCSPKSGHDTVSWYQQALGQGPQFIFQYYEEEERQRGNFPDRFSGHQFPNYSSELNVNALLLGDSALYLCASNLAGFNYGYTFGSGTRLTVV.

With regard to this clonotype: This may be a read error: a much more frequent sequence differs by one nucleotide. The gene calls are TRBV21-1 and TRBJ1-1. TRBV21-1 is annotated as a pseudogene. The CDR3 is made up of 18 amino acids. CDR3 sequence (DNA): TGTGCCAGCTACTTTTCTTTCGGGGGCCGGGAGGAGAACACTGAAGCTTTCTTT. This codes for CASYFSFGGREENTEAFF.

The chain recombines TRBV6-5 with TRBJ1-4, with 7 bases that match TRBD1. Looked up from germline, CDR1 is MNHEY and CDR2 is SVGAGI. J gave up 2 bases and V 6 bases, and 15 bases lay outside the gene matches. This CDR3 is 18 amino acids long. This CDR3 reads CASSNRRPGGFTNEKLFF. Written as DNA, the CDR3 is TGTGCCAGCAGCAACAGACGACCAGGGGGATTCACTAATGAAAAACTGTTTTTT.

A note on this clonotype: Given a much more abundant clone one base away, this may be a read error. CDR3 sequence: CARSPDGSTKTQYF. The CDR3 nucleotides are TGTGCCAGGAGCCCTGACGGGAGTACAAAGACCCAGTACTTC. This sequence joins TRBV7-3 and TRBJ2-5; tentative D call: TRBD2 (6 bases). With 9 bases removed from V and 6 bases from J, the gap between germline ends came to 20 bases. The germline V gene has CDR1 SGHTA and CDR2 FQGTGA. The CDR3 extends over 14 amino acids.

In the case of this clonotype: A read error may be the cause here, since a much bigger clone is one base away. Here the CDR3 DNA reads TGTGCCAGCAGCTGGACTAGCGGGGAGCTGTTTTTT. It translates to CASSWTSGELFF. The V and J genes are TRBV28 and TRBJ2-2, with 7 bases lining up with TRBD2. There are 12 residues in the CDR3. Germline CDR1 and CDR2: MDHEN and SYDVKM. The ends lost 6 bases at V and 7 bases at J; junction bases unmatched: 2.

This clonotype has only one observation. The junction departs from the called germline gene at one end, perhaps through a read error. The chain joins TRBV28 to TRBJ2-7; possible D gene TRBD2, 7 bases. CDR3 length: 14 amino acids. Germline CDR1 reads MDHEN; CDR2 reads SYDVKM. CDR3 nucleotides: TGTGCCAGGAGCCTATACCCAGGGGACTACGAGCATTACTTC. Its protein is CARSLYPGDYEHYF. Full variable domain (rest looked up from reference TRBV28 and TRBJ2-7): DVKVTQSSRYLVKRTGEKVFLECVQDMDHENMFWYRQDPGLGLRLIYFSYDVKMKEKGDIPEGYSVSREKKERFSLILESASTNQTSMYLCARSLYPGDYEHYFGPGTRLTVT.

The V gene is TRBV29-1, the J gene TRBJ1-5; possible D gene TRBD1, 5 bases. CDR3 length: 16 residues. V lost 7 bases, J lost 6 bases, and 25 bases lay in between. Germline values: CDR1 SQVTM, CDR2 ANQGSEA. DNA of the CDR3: TGCAGCGCCAAAGATGGGGAACCCTTTGACAGTCAGCCCCAGCATTTT. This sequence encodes CSAKDGEPFDSQPQHF.

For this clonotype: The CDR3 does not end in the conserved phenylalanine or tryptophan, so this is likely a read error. This CDR3 reads CADSFGGTPYEQYS. The CDR3 bases are TGTGCCGACAGCTTTGGTGGGACACCTTACGAGCAGTACTCC. This chain uses TRBV6-5 with TRBJ2-7; D may be TRBD1 (6 bases). This CDR3 contains 14 residues. Trimming took 11 bases from V and 4 from J, leaving 21 bases between them. The germline gives CDR1 MNHEY, CDR2 SVGAGI.

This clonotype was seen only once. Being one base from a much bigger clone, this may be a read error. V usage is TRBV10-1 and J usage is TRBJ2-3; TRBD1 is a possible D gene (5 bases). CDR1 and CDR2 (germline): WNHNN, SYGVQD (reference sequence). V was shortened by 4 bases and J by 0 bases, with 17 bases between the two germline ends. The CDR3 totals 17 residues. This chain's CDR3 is CASSGGFGKGSTDTQYF. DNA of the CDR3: TGCGCCAGCAGTGGAGGTTTTGGGAAGGGGAGCACAGATACGCAGTATTTT.

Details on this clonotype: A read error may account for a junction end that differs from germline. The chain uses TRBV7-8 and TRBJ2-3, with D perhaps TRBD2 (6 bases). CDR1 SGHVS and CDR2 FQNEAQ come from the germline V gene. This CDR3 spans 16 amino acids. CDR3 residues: CAISLVGRRLTDMQYF. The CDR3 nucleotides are TGTGCCATCAGCTTAGTCGGGAGACGACTCACAGATATGCAGTATTTT.

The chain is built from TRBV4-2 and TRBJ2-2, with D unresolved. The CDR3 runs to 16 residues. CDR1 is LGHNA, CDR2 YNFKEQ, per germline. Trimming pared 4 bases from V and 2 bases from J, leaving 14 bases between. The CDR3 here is CASSPQVRANTGELFF. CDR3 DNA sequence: TGTGCCAGCAGCCCCCAGGTCCGCGCAAACACCGGGGAGCTGTTTTTT.

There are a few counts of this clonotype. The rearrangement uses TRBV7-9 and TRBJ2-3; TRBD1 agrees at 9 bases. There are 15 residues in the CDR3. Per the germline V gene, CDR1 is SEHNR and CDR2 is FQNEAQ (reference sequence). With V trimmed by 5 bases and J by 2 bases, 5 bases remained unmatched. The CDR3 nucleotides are TGTGCCAGCAGCAATCGGGACAGGGCCACAGATACGCAGTATTTT. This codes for CASSNRDRATDTQYF.

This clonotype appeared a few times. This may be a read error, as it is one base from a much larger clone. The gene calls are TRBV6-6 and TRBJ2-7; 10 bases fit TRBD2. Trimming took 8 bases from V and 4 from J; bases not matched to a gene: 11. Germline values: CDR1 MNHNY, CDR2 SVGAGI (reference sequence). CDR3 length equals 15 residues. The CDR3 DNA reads TGTGCCAGCGGTAATCGGATAGCGGGGGGATACGAGCAGTACTTC. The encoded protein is CASGNRIAGGYEQYF.